This T cell receptor beta chain was identified during a study of cytomegalovirus exposure and HLA in healthy donors (TCRdb year 2017). In the study overall: An earlier analysis of approximately 600 of the donors reported about 290 Gb of sequence data and 117 million unique TCR beta sequences from about 179 million T cells. To study patterns of TCR occurrence, a later analysis re-analyzed previously published TCR beta repertoires from 666 donors and added high-resolution HLA genotyping. In an earlier analysis of 550 to 700 of the donors, high-throughput TCR beta sequencing was used to judge whether each TCR beta V gene segment behaved as functional or pseudogenic. About five DR-DQ haplotypes were handled as single units for association and clustering, since linkage in the cohort was strong. Among the roughly 400 genotyped donors, around 81% belonged to the genetic ancestry cluster associated with self-reported Caucasian donors. Along with the approximately 670-subject first cohort, a separate validation cohort of 120 different subjects was used. Every discovery cohort repertoire had been produced on one sequencing platform. HLA typing covered class I and class II loci at four-digit resolution. The study aimed to test whether signatures of past pathogen exposure could be identified by cataloging public T cell receptors. Donor age, sex, ethnicity and CMV serostatus were collected together with the repertoire data. Among some 400 genotyped donors of the cohort, an average of roughly 230,000 unique TCR beta nucleotide sequences was sequenced per donor, of which roughly 17% were non-productive. A later genetic analysis took genome-wide SNP genotypes for 398 of the 666 donors and used that subset as a discovery cohort. An early release covering some 640 HLA-typed donors comprised approximately 300 gigabases of sequencing data and around 80 million unique TCR sequences. Rather than drawing on any new phenotypic data, the later analysis identified candidate immune exposures from TCR beta sequences and the way those sequences occurred across donors. High-throughput TCR immunosequencing, statistical association of individual TCRs with disease status, and machine learning were combined to predict cytomegalovirus infection status. Typing coverage varied by locus: about 620-630 donors for A, B, C, DRB1 and DQB1; roughly 500 for DQA1; 606 for DPA1; about 450 for DPB1. The study used immunosequencing to profile the T cell repertoires of several hundred subjects and linked those repertoires to cytomegalovirus serostatus. Study-wide findings and limitations: Specific HLA alleles were associated with some 15,000 TCR beta sequences at a false discovery rate of 0.05 in a later analysis. Correlated functional status among segregating V segments might reflect linkage disequilibrium, but an unknown experimental factor could not be ruled out. The presence/absence analyses assumed that sequencing depth was roughly uniform across donors, and that assumption may not be true. Because HLA typing was missing for some donors at each locus, association tests included only the typed subset. An earlier analysis of some 560 of the donors showed that most TCR beta V segments appeared in productive rearrangements either about 87% or about 30% of the time, which broadly matched IMGT annotations. In a later genetic analysis, a missense DCLRE1C variant was associated with V-gene and J-gene trimming of TCR beta chains, and the association was replicated in an independent cohort. A total of fewer than 200 TCR beta chains were listed by the study as associated with cytomegalovirus. While some public TCRs were present in many individuals, most TCR sequences turned up only very rarely across donors. According to a later analysis, most CMV-associated TCR beta chains appeared to be HLA-restricted, and the HLA associations seemed to be driven largely by CMV exposure. The authors suggested that the approach could potentially be extended to other disease states and immunological phenotypes. A further reported finding was that TCR beta sequences accurately predicted the HLA-A and HLA-B alleles for most subjects in the first cohort. A few of the identified cytomegalovirus-associated TCR beta chains were confirmed in vitro to be specific for cytomegalovirus antigens. About 17 rarely observed V segments, including chromosome 9 orphons, were excluded from the earlier analysis of about 500 of the donors because counts were too low. Immune exposure information for the cohort was limited to CMV serostatus. According to a later genetic analysis, donors in an Asian-associated ancestry cluster had fewer N-insertions in productive TCRs than the approximately 710-donor mean. The classifier was reported to diagnose cytomegalovirus status with high specificity and sensitivity in both the original and validation cohorts. Compared with equally common non-associated chains, HLA-associated TCR beta chains in a later analysis were more clonally expanded and had lower generation probabilities. When HLA alleles, especially DR and DQ, strongly co-occurred, TCR associations were difficult to assign to individual alleles. In a later analysis, the rate of TCR association differed among HLA loci, with DRB1 alleles having the most associated TCRs and HLA-C alleles having the fewest. A group of highly shared sequence variants was considered likely to be a technical artifact of the sequencing pipeline. Several of the top co-occurrence clusters appeared to be linked to parvovirus B19, influenza, CMV and Epstein-Barr virus, according to a later analysis. Only TCR beta chains were sequenced in this cohort, and the absence of alpha or paired-chain data limited detectable features.

This clone appeared once. The antigen it recognizes is unknown. Base qualities were left out, and no much larger clone turns up one base away. The cohort consisted of approximately 690 healthy bone marrow donors. Cohort members were all nominally healthy when sampled, although unrecorded immune exposures were likely present. The donor was CMV seronegative and belonged to the group of 352 seronegative cohort members. A peripheral blood sample was provided by each donor, and peripheral blood mononuclear cells were used for TCR beta sequencing. Genomic DNA was extracted from the blood cell samples with the Qiagen DNeasy Blood Extraction Kit. The library was produced with the immunoSEQ multiplex PCR assay. A mixture of 60 forward primers for TCR Vbeta segments and 13 reverse primers for TCR Jbeta segments was used in the multiplex PCR. Amplification of the CDR3 region of rearranged TCR beta genes was performed with a multiplex PCR assay on genomic DNA. Amplified TCR beta libraries were sequenced as 87-base-pair reads on the Illumina HiSeq System. The original methods were these. In a later analysis, some 80 million unique TCR beta chains were counted across the roughly 670 repertoires, and some 10 million of these chains were shared by at least two donors. Raw reads were error-corrected and collapsed into unique sequences with a nearest-neighbor algorithm that merged closely related sequences to remove PCR and sequencing errors. Alignment of CDR3 sequences to IMGT reference sequences was used to assign V, D and J gene segments. For a sequence to be retained, a match of at least six nucleotides was required to both a V gene segment and a J gene segment. Rearrangements were classified as productive when the CDR3 lacked stop codons and remained in frame with V and J, and all other rearrangements were classified as non-productive. CDR3 was defined according to IMGT convention as the region running from the second conserved V-encoded cysteine to the conserved J-encoded phenylalanine. The earlier analysis of approximately 500 of the donors excluded sequences that lacked an unambiguous match to a single V gene segment. In an earlier analysis of a few hundred of the donors, a V segment was called functional when productive rearrangements were above 56.7%, and segregating when the standard deviation between donors exceeded 5%. To diagnose cytomegalovirus status from the catalog of TCR beta chain sequences, a statistical classification framework was built. V and J gene assignment, in a later analysis, came from comparing TCR nucleotide sequences with IMGT/GENE-DB human TR gene sequences. The TCRdist pipeline was used in a later analysis to assign CDR3 sequences and most-parsimonious VDJ recombination scenarios. In a later analysis, every TCR beta chain was defined by the combination of its CDR3 amino acid sequence and its V-gene family, and reads without a unique V-gene family were dropped. In a later analysis, fewer than 600 highly shared, low-generation-probability nucleotide sequences were removed to address suspected cross-contamination and a sequencing artifact. For each public chain, a later analysis derived a clonal expansion index from normalized ranks of inferred template counts within each repertoire. In a later analysis, generation probabilities were computed using a VDJ recombination model fitted to out-of-frame rearrangements, and the results were checked against IGoR. In a later analysis, hypergeometric tests were used to score TCR-TCR, TCR-HLA and TCR-CMV co-occurrence, with a repertoire-size bias correction applied to TCR pairs. To estimate false discovery rates, a later analysis permuted the HLA or CMV assignments 20 times. In a later analysis, co-occurring TCRs were grouped using DBSCAN, with TCRdist sequence similarity added in when clustering inside HLA-allele-positive subsets. Co-occurrence clustering excluded repertoires with fewer than 30,000 or more than 120,000 public chains, plus five with anomalous nucleotide sharing. The source is immuneACCESS, and TCRdb retained only in-frame sequences with V and J called. Part of the clones is not carried over; for the studies checked, unresolved V genes explain less than half of this, and the remainder is unexplained. V, J and clone size derive from that table, while D and trimming were established from the DNA sequence. The sample table holds some 200,000 clones, of which 80% to 85% were seen once. The ten largest clones add up to 2.5% to 3.5% of the sample.

This TCR came from a woman between 35 and 50 years old in good health and CMV-seronegative. The specimen sequenced was PBMCs.

In nucleotide form, the sequence is TGTGCCAGCAGCTTGGACAGGGTAAGCGGGCTAGCGGGATCGGATACGCAGTATTTT. Its translation is CASSLDRVSGLAGSDTQYF. The rearrangement combines TRBV5-6 with TRBJ2-3, with 9 middle bases fitting TRBD2. Taken from the germline V gene, the CDR1 and CDR2 loops are SGHDT and YYEEEE. Trimming takes 0 bases off V and 6 bases off J; junction bases not matched to a gene: 17. The CDR3 has 19 amino acids, counting the end cysteine and phenylalanine. Of all the DNA, just the CDR3 is kept, 57 bases in frame from base 1. Extended through the reference TRBV5-6 and TRBJ2-3 proteins, this CDR3 yields the full variable domain: DAGVTQSPTHLIKTRGQQVTLRCSPKSGHDTVSWYQQALGQGPQFIFQYYEEEERQRGNFPDRFSGHQFPNYSSELNVNALLLGDSALYLCASSLDRVSGLAGSDTQYFGPGTRLTVL.